The sequence of this T cell receptor beta chain was determined in a study of CD8 T cells in ankylosing spondylitis. In its sample, this clonotype was seen a few times. Its antigen is as yet unknown. The study, taken as a whole, reports: Ankylosing spondylitis blood appeared to carry a characteristic TCR beta motif of seven to nine highly homologous variants.

TCRdb reprocessed the 5' RACE reads with MiXCR, giving one entry per CDR3 protein. The sample records more than 650,000 distinct CDR3 sequences, about an eighth being singletons. Germline assignment: CDR1 KGHDR and CDR2 SFDVKD. Trimming took 4 bases from V and 3 from J; bases not matched to a gene: 13. This CDR3 is built from 19 residues. The rearrangement joins TRBV24-1 to TRBJ2-1; TRBD2 agrees at 11 bases. This TCR derives from a male donor with ankylosing spondylitis. The material sequenced was blood, either unsorted or a sorted T cell fraction (not recorded which). CDR3 in amino acids: CATSDTPGLADLNYNEQFF. CDR3 DNA sequence: TGTGCCACCAGTGACACACCGGGACTAGCGGATCTGAACTACAATGAGCAGTTCTTC.